This record looks at one T cell receptor (beta chain) sequence and its context. The antigen remains undetermined. CDR1 and CDR2 from the germline V gene are DFQATT and SNEGSKA (reference sequence). With 3 bases clipped from V and 10 bases from J, the junction kept 11 bases outside the gene matches. The CDR3 sequence is 16 residues long. This entry is derived from a study of post-analysis software for immune sequencing data. Study-wide points: Included in a set of roughly five TRBV segments more frequent in patients than controls were TRBV5-6, TRBV5-1 and TRBV20-1.

Prepared libraries of TCR beta cDNA carried unique molecular identifiers. TCRdb reanalysed the PCR reads using MiXCR and keeps one entry per CDR3 protein. The data show about 770,000 distinct CDR3 sequences, with about 45% seen just once and roughly 5.2% held by the top ten. The material sequenced was blood. This TCR came from a girl aged 10 to 17 with multiple sclerosis. This sequence joins TRBV20-1 and TRBJ2-1; 14 nucleotides line up with TRBD2. This CDR3 is CSARQPGLAGEGEQFF. The CDR3 DNA reads TGCAGTGCTAGGCAACCGGGACTAGCGGGAGAGGGAGAGCAGTTCTTC.